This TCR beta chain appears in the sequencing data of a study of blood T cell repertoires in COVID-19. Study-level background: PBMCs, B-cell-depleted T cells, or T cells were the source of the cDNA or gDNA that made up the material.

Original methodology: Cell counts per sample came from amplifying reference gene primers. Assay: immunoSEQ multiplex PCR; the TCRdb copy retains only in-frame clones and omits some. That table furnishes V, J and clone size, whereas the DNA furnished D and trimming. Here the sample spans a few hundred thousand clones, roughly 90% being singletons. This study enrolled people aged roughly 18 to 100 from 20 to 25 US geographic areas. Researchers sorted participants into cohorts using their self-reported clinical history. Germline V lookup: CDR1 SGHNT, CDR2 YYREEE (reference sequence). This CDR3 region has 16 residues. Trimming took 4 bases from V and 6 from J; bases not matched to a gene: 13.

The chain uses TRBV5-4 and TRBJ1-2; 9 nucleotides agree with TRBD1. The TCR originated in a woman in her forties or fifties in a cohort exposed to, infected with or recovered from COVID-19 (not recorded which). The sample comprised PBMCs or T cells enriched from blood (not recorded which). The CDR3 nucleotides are TGTGCCAGCAGCCACACAAAACTCGGGACAGGGCATGGCTACACCTTC. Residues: CASSHTKLGTGHGYTF.